This TCR beta chain was recovered during a study of blood T cells in healthy people across ages (dated by TCRdb to about 2015). For context, the study as a whole: In model experiments, template switching captured about one uniquely barcoded TCR beta cDNA molecule for every two T cells. Using deep sequencing normalized with unique cDNA molecular identifiers, the study measured how TCR beta repertoire diversity changes with age. The donors were divided into four age groups: young (average around 16 years), middle-aged (about 40), aged (approximately 62) and long-lived (roughly 82). To avoid experimental bias, donors of different ages were randomly spread across the sequencing lanes. For two donors (one aged 18 to 29 and one aged 80 or older), the study analyzed two additional independent replicas of 1 million unique cDNA reads from the same blood draw.

Summary of the overall study and its limitations: Compared with the aged group, more naive CD4+ T cells, fewer expanded clones and increased TCR diversity were shown by the long-lived group, suggesting age selection. The CMV infection status of donors was not known, potentially confounding age-related changes in expanded clonotypes. A strong correlation was found between observed TCR beta diversity and the percentage of naive T cells measured by flow cytometry. Total diversity estimates from one million sequenced T cells were considered lower bounds and underestimates. Conclusive comparison of naive and antigen-experienced compartments was prevented by the profiling of bulk unsorted PBMCs. As age increased, observed TCR beta diversity per million T cells dropped in a roughly linear way, and a significant reduction was already evident by age around 41.

Remarks on this clonotype: The antigen it recognizes is unknown. No base quality values were provided; no much bigger clone lies one nucleotide off.

V was cut back by 3 bases and J by 0 bases, leaving a gap of 9 bases between them. From the cysteine up to the phenylalanine, the CDR3 has a length of 15 residues. The DNA shown is the 45-base CDR3, in frame from base 1. For CDR1 and CDR2, the germline V gene lists MGHDK and SYGVNS. Preparation of the library involved 5' RACE. The sequencer was an Illumina HiSeq 2500. The second PCR ran for roughly 7 to 12 cycles and used a J-beta primer mix along with a sample-barcoded 5' primer. A unique molecular identifier was introduced onto each TCR beta cDNA molecule by a template-switch 5' adaptor carrying 12 random nucleotides. Each sample yielded at least 3 million CDR3-containing paired-end reads. The Mint cDNA synthesis kit, primed by a TRBC-specific oligonucleotide, was used to synthesize first-strand cDNA from all RNA. After uracil-DNA glycosylase treatment, a first 18-cycle PCR used universal primers M1SS and BC2_uni_R on all cDNA. The original methods were these. For normalization, 1 million high-quality reads were randomly selected from each sample, with every read carrying a distinct molecular identifier. Instead of being binned into consensus sequences, reads that shared molecular identifiers were thrown out. MiTCR, run with a Q25 quality threshold and the strictest error-elimination algorithm, handled CDR3 identification, clonotype clustering and error correction. A nonparametric unseen species model with Euler transformation was used to estimate lower-bound total TCR beta diversity. TCRdb itself trimmed the public reads at Q25 with fastp, ran MiXCR and retained productive beta chains. Rows merge per CDR3 protein into single entries with the most common DNA and genes. The V and J calls and clone size are TCRdb's, not the authors'. The sample table lists under 2 million distinct CDR3 sequences, almost 35% of them with a count of one. The top ten hold around 11% of the sample.

The donors were under 40 Caucasian individuals from Russia, aged roughly 6 to 100 years, who were systemically healthy. Each donor gave 8 to 10 milliliters of peripheral blood, collected into EDTA-treated Vacutainer tubes. Ficoll-Paque density-gradient centrifugation was used to isolate PBMCs, with at least 7 million per sample. Trizol reagent was used to extract total RNA from PBMCs, with at least 5 micrograms per sample. For every donor, flow cytometry on a PBMC aliquot measured the percentage of naive CD45RAhigh/CD27high T cells. What was sequenced was blood. The clonotype was recovered from a woman in her 30s in good health. The rearrangement joined TRBV25-1 to TRBJ2-1; the D gene is not confidently resolved. The nucleotide sequence reads as follows: TGTGCCAGCAGTGATCCCACTACCTCCTACAATGAGCAGTTCTTC. This yields the protein CASSDPTTSYNEQFF. Full variable domain (CDR3 extended with the reference TRBV25-1 and TRBJ2-1 proteins): EADIYQTPRYLVIGTGKKITLECSQTMGHDKMYWYQQDPGMELHLIHYSYGVNSTEKGDLSSESTVSRIRTEHFPLTLESARPSHTSQYLCASSDPTTSYNEQFFGPGTRLTVL.